This passage covers 19 T cell receptor beta chains from one sample sequenced in a study of cytomegalovirus exposure and HLA in healthy donors (dated by TCRdb to the late 2010s). Library construction relied on the immunoSEQ multiplex PCR assay. A mixture of 60 forward primers for TCR Vbeta segments and 13 reverse primers for TCR Jbeta segments was used in the multiplex PCR. The table comes from immuneACCESS by way of TCRdb, which keeps in-frame sequences with V and J called. Part of the clones is missing from these tables; in studies checked, under half for an unresolved V gene and the rest for unknown reasons. This sample's listing comprises about 200,000 clones. Clones ranked in the top ten supply less than 0.9% of the sample. The source material was PBMCs. The source of these receptors is a boy younger than 18 in good health and CMV-seronegative.

The chain employs TRBV14 and TRBJ1-6, with D maybe TRBD1 (6 bases). The CDR3 sequence is 17 residues long. Trimming shortened V by 2 bases and J by 7 bases, and 18 bases separated the two germline ends. The germline gives CDR1 SGHDN, CDR2 FVKESK. The CDR3 DNA reads TGTGCCAGCAGCCAAAACCGGAACAGGGTGAGGAATTCACCCCTCCACTTT. Translated: CASSQNRNRVRNSPLHF.

The CDR3 region is CASKETSGPGELFF. In nucleotides, the CDR3 is TGCGCCAGCAAAGAGACTAGCGGACCCGGGGAGCTGTTTTTT. The rearrangement uses TRBV5-1 and TRBJ2-2; TRBD2 agrees at 9 bases. The J segment lost 6 bases and the V segment lost 6 bases, leaving 6 bases of the junction unmatched. The CDR3 extends over 14 amino acids. Germline V gene data show CDR1 as SGHRS and CDR2 as YFSETQ.

The chain is built from TRBV2 and TRBJ2-5, with D perhaps TRBD1 (6 bases). The V end lost 7 bases, the J end lost 2 bases, and 17 bases lay between the germline ends. Germline V gives CDR1 SNHLY, CDR2 FYNNEI. The CDR3 contains 15 residues. This CDR3 is CASTWGLGRQETQYF. CDR3 DNA sequence: TGTGCCAGCACCTGGGGGCTGGGCAGGCAAGAGACCCAGTACTTC.

The chain recombines TRBV29-1 with TRBJ1-2; D perhaps matches TRBD1 (5 bases). The CDR3 has 13 amino acids. Trimming stripped 0 bases from V and 14 bases from J, with 19 bases between. Per the germline V gene, CDR1 is SQVTM and CDR2 is ANQGSEA. DNA for the CDR3: TGCAGCGTTGAAGATGAGGGGACTGGCCCTTGGACCTTC. Encoded protein: CSVEDEGTGPWTF.

The chain uses TRBV5-4 and TRBJ1-1; no clear D. Looked up from germline, CDR1 is SGHNT and CDR2 is YYREEE (reference sequence). V lost 5 bases and J lost 0, with 14 bases in between. The CDR3 is 15 residues long. The DNA of the CDR3 is TGTGCCAGCAGTTCCGCCCAGACTGTGAACACTGAAGCTTTCTTT. Encoded protein: CASSSAQTVNTEAFF. Using reference TRBV5-4 and TRBJ1-1 for the parts outside the CDR3, the full variable domain is ETGVTQSPTHLIKTRGQQVTLRCSSQSGHNTVSWYQQALGQGPQFIFQYYREEENGRGNFPPRFSGLQFPNYSSELNVNALELDDSALYLCASSSAQTVNTEAFFGQGTRLTVV.

The chain combines TRBV30 with TRBJ2-7, with D possibly TRBD2 on 6 matching bases. V gave up 0 bases and J gave up 6 bases, with 18 bases separating them. From germline, CDR1 is GTSNPN and CDR2 SVGIG (reference sequence). The CDR3 spans 15 residues. CDR3 sequence (DNA): TGTGCCTGGAGTGTAGCGGGCGGAGGGCGAGTCGAGCAGTACTTC. Residues: CAWSVAGGGRVEQYF.

The V call is TRBV20-1, the J call TRBJ1-1; D may be TRBD1 (5 bases). CDR3 size: 10 residues. Germline V gene lookup returns CDR1 DFQATT and CDR2 SNEGSKA (reference sequence). The V end lost 6 bases, the J end lost 10 bases, and 12 bases lay between the germline ends. DNA of the CDR3: TGCAGTGCCTATCCCGGGGGAGCTTTCTTT. Translating gives CSAYPGGAFF.

In the case of this clone: The junction does not match germline at one end; this may be a read error. This sample includes further DNA sequences coding for the same CDR3. This chain connects TRBV19 to TRBJ1-1; 9 nucleotides match TRBD1. The length of the CDR3 is 17 residues. Germline CDR1 is LNHDA and CDR2 is SQIVND (reference sequence). The CDR3 coding sequence is TGTGCCAGTAGTATCGGGAACAGGGGGCGCTTGGGACCTGAAGCCTTCTTT. It yields the protein CASSIGNRGRLGPEAFF.

This chain joins TRBV15 and TRBJ2-3; 7 bases fit TRBD1. Trimming took 2 bases from V and 1 from J; bases not matched to a gene: 3. The V gene's germline CDR1 is LNHNV and CDR2 YYDKDF (reference sequence). This CDR3 has 15 amino acids. The CDR3 protein is CATSRPGQGTDTQYF. As DNA, the CDR3 is TGTGCCACCAGCAGACCCGGACAGGGCACAGATACGCAGTATTTT.

The chain recombines TRBV7-8 with TRBJ1-2, with 8 bases lining up with TRBD1. The CDR3 contains 15 residues. V lost 5 bases and J lost 2; bases outside the gene matches: 7. Germline-derived CDR1 and CDR2 are SGHVS and FQNEAQ. The CDR3 DNA is TGTGCCAGCAGCCCCAGGACAGGGACCAACTATGGCTACACCTTC. Translation: CASSPRTGTNYGYTF.

The chain has TRBV9 and TRBJ1-1, with a tentative D call TRBD1 (5 bases). This CDR3 is 17 amino acids long. With 4 bases removed from V and 1 base from J, the gap between germline ends came to 20 bases. From germline, CDR1 is SGDLS and CDR2 YYNGEE. Here the CDR3 reads CASSPGGGFFKNTEAFF. CDR3 DNA sequence: TGTGCCAGCAGCCCCGGGGGAGGCTTCTTTAAGAACACTGAAGCTTTCTTT.

This chain links TRBV15 with TRBJ1-1; the D gene is possibly TRBD1 (5 bases). Germline CDR1 LNHNV, CDR2 YYDKDF (reference sequence). CDR3 length: 12 amino acids. V lost 9 bases and J lost 11, with 19 bases in between. CDR3 coding DNA: TGTGCCACAAGTTTCGGGCCACAGGTTGCTTTCTTT. Its protein is CATSFGPQVAFF.

The chain's CDR3 is CASSLRRGGVGEQFF. The CDR3 coding sequence is TGTGCCAGCAGCTTAAGAAGAGGGGGAGTAGGTGAGCAGTTCTTC. The chain recombines TRBV7-3 with TRBJ2-1; a weak D match, TRBD1 (6 bases). Germline CDR1 SGHTA, CDR2 FQGTGA. Trimming stripped 1 base from V and 9 bases from J, with 16 bases between. The CDR3 has 15 amino acids.

The chain joins TRBV19 to TRBJ1-5; D is perhaps TRBD1 (6 bases). CDR3 length equals 12 residues. V was trimmed by 5 bases and J by 6 bases, leaving 8 bases between them. Germline loops: CDR1 LNHDA, CDR2 SQIVND (reference sequence). The CDR3 nucleotides are TGTGCCAGTAGTTCAGGGGTTCAGCCCCAGCATTTT. It yields the protein CASSSGVQPQHF.

The V and J genes are TRBV7-9 and TRBJ2-7, with D maybe TRBD2 (5 bases). Germline CDR1 reads SEHNR; CDR2 reads FQNEAQ (reference sequence). The CDR3 contains 13 residues. V lost 6 bases and J 1 base, leaving 10 bases between the germline ends. The DNA for the CDR3 is TGTGCCAGCAGTTCTCTAGCTTCCTACGAGCAGTACTTC. Its protein product is CASSSLASYEQYF.

The chain is built from TRBV14 and TRBJ2-5; D uncertain. V dropped 4 bases and J dropped 1 base, with 7 bases sitting between them. Germline CDR1 and CDR2: SGHDN and FVKESK. CDR3 length: 13 residues. The CDR3 DNA follows: TGTGCCAGCAGCCGCCTCGGCCAAGAGACCCAGTACTTC. Translation: CASSRLGQETQYF. The complete variable domain, with remaining parts taken from reference TRBV14 and TRBJ2-5, reads EAGVTQFPSHSVIEKGQTVTLRCDPISGHDNLYWYRRVMGKEIKFLLHFVKESKQDESGMPNNRFLAERTGGTYSTLKVQPAELEDSGVYFCASSRLGQETQYFGPGTRLLVL.

J is TRBJ2-7 and V is TRBV7-9; D perhaps matches TRBD1 (5 bases). Germline V gene data show CDR1 as SEHNR and CDR2 as FQNEAQ (reference sequence). The V end lost 1 base, the J end lost 7 bases, and 8 bases lay between the germline ends. CDR3 length: 12 amino acids. CDR3 nucleotide sequence: TGTGCCAGCAGCTTAGATGGGGCGGAGCAGTACTTC. Its translation: CASSLDGAEQYF.

Concerning this clone itself: The same CDR3 arises from other DNA sequences in this sample as well. J is TRBJ2-6 and V is TRBV11-2; 7 nucleotides agree with TRBD2. Germline V lookup: CDR1 SGHAT, CDR2 FQNNGV. There are 18 residues in the CDR3. With V trimmed by 1 base and J by 1 base, 7 bases remained unmatched. This CDR3 is CASSLGAGQRSGANVLTF. The CDR3 bases are TGTGCCAGCAGCTTAGGAGCGGGGCAAAGGTCTGGGGCCAACGTCCTGACTTTC.

This chain joins TRBV7-2 and TRBJ1-1; possibly TRBD1 for D (5 bases). The CDR3 extends over 15 amino acids. Germline loops: CDR1 SGHTA, CDR2 FQGNSA. Trimming removed 5 bases at V and 4 bases at J, with 17 bases between. CDR3 protein: CASSPGKGWVTEAFF. The CDR3 DNA follows: TGTGCCAGCAGCCCCGGAAAGGGGTGGGTCACTGAAGCTTTCTTT.